Listed below are T cell receptor beta chains from one sample, sequenced in a study of blood T cell repertoires in COVID-19. The assay was immunoSEQ multiplex PCR, and TCRdb's table has in-frame clones only and misses some. The table lists 200,000 to 300,000 clones, roughly 87% of them singletons. Sequencing used peripheral blood. These receptors originate from a man between 60 and 75 years old who had recovered from COVID-19. The CDR3 runs from the conserved cysteine through the conserved F or W. Fields, in order: CDR3 DNA, CDR3 protein, V gene, clone size, D gene, J gene. A D gene is named only where the DNA matches it firmly. Not every row has a clone size; where given, it reads once, few, many or a size class.

cdr3_nt: TGTGCCAGCAGCCCAGAACCCCAAGTTTTCAGGACTAGTTCAGATACGCAGTATTTT; cdr3_aa: CASSPEPQVFRTSSDTQYF; v_call: TRBV28; clone_size: -; d_call: TRBD2; j_call: TRBJ2-3
cdr3_nt: TGCGCCAGCAGCCAGCAGGGGGCTCGGACAGATACGCAGTATTTT; cdr3_aa: CASSQQGARTDTQYF; v_call: TRBV4-1; clone_size: -; d_call: TRBD1; j_call: TRBJ2-3
cdr3_nt: TGTGCCAGCAGCCCTCAATTGGATCGGCGGGGCTACACCTTC; cdr3_aa: CASSPQLDRRGYTF; v_call: TRBV3-1/TRBV3-2; clone_size: once; d_call: -; j_call: TRBJ1-2
cdr3_nt: TGTGCCAGCAGTGAGGGACAGAGGAACACTGAAGCTTTCTTT; cdr3_aa: CASSEGQRNTEAFF; v_call: TRBV6-1; clone_size: -; d_call: TRBD1; j_call: TRBJ1-1
cdr3_nt: TGTGCCAGCAGCGTGGACAGGGGCACAGATACGCAGTATTTT; cdr3_aa: CASSVDRGTDTQYF; v_call: TRBV5-4; clone_size: -; d_call: TRBD1; j_call: TRBJ2-3
cdr3_nt: TGTGCCAGCAGCTTGGTTGGGGCCATGTACGAGCAGTACTTC; cdr3_aa: CASSLVGAMYEQYF; v_call: TRBV5-4; clone_size: -; d_call: -; j_call: TRBJ2-7
cdr3_nt: TGTGCCTGGAGTCTCAGTAATTCACCCCTCCACTTT; cdr3_aa: CAWSLSNSPLHF; v_call: TRBV30; clone_size: -; d_call: -; j_call: TRBJ1-6
cdr3_nt: TGTGCCAGCAGCTACCAGGGTATTAGCACTGAAGCTTTCTTT; cdr3_aa: CASSYQGISTEAFF; v_call: TRBV3-1/TRBV3-2; clone_size: -; d_call: -; j_call: TRBJ1-1
cdr3_nt: TGTGCCAGCATGGACAGGGGAGAGAAGACCCAGTACTTC; cdr3_aa: CASMDRGEKTQYF; v_call: TRBV2; clone_size: -; d_call: TRBD1; j_call: TRBJ2-5
cdr3_nt: TGTGCCAGCAGCTCAGGGACTGGGGGACTAATCGGCACCATATATTTT; cdr3_aa: CASSSGTGGLIGTIYF; v_call: TRBV7-9; clone_size: -; d_call: -; j_call: TRBJ1-3
cdr3_nt: TGTGCCAGCCGTAGCGGGGGGGCGGGCAATGAGCAGTTCTTC; cdr3_aa: CASRSGGAGNEQFF; v_call: TRBV6-5; clone_size: -; d_call: TRBD2; j_call: TRBJ2-1
cdr3_nt: TGTGCCAGCAGGGCAGGGGGATGGAGTGAAAAACTGTTTTTT; cdr3_aa: CASRAGGWSEKLFF; v_call: TRBV2; clone_size: -; d_call: TRBD1; j_call: TRBJ1-4
cdr3_nt: TGTGCCAGTAATCTAGGTCGGTCTGGGGCCAACGTCCTGACTTTC; cdr3_aa: CASNLGRSGANVLTF; v_call: TRBV19; clone_size: once; d_call: -; j_call: TRBJ2-6
cdr3_nt: TGTGCCACCAGTGACTCCCGGGGGGTCGGAGAGACCCAGTACTTC; cdr3_aa: CATSDSRGVGETQYF; v_call: TRBV24-1; clone_size: -; d_call: TRBD2; j_call: TRBJ2-5
cdr3_nt: TGTGCCAGCAGTTCTGGACAGGGGGGTTACTATGGCTACACCTTC; cdr3_aa: CASSSGQGGYYGYTF; v_call: TRBV6-5; clone_size: -; d_call: TRBD1; j_call: TRBJ1-2
cdr3_nt: TGTGCCAGCAGCAGGACAGGGGGCAATGAGCAGTTCTTC; cdr3_aa: CASSRTGGNEQFF; v_call: TRBV5-4; clone_size: -; d_call: TRBD1; j_call: TRBJ2-1
cdr3_nt: TGTGCCAGCAGTTTGGTGGGACAGGGCAGGAACTATGGCTACACCTTC; cdr3_aa: CASSLVGQGRNYGYTF; v_call: TRBV28; clone_size: -; d_call: TRBD1; j_call: TRBJ1-2
cdr3_nt: TGTGCCAGCAGCCCAACAGGGGGCCCCGAAAACATTCAGTACTTC; cdr3_aa: CASSPTGGPENIQYF; v_call: TRBV9; clone_size: -; d_call: TRBD1; j_call: TRBJ2-4
cdr3_nt: TGCGCCAGCAGCTTCGGACAGGTCCGGGAGACCCAGTACTTC; cdr3_aa: CASSFGQVRETQYF; v_call: TRBV5-1; clone_size: -; d_call: TRBD1; j_call: TRBJ2-5
cdr3_nt: TGCAGTGCCGGGGATAACTATGGCTACACCTTC; cdr3_aa: CSAGDNYGYTF; v_call: TRBV20-1; clone_size: -; d_call: -; j_call: TRBJ1-2
cdr3_nt: TGCGCCAGCAGTGATTCGCGACAAGCTAACTATGGCTACACCTTC; cdr3_aa: CASSDSRQANYGYTF; v_call: TRBV10-1; clone_size: -; d_call: -; j_call: TRBJ1-2
cdr3_nt: TGCGCCAGCAGTTCGGACAGGGGGCACACTGAAGCTTTCTTT; cdr3_aa: CASSSDRGHTEAFF; v_call: TRBV5-1; clone_size: -; d_call: TRBD1; j_call: TRBJ1-1
cdr3_nt: TGCGCCAGCAGCTTGGGAGGTGCGGGACAGGGCCGGCAGCCCCAGCATTTT; cdr3_aa: CASSLGGAGQGRQPQHF; v_call: TRBV5-1; clone_size: -; d_call: TRBD1; j_call: TRBJ1-5
cdr3_nt: TGTGCCAGCTCACCCCTTGACCCGGGAGATAATGAAAAACTGTTTTTT; cdr3_aa: CASSPLDPGDNEKLFF; v_call: TRBV18; clone_size: -; d_call: -; j_call: TRBJ1-4
cdr3_nt: TGTGCCAGCAGCCAAGTTTCACTAGCGGGGGTAGATAGGGAGCAGTTCTTC; cdr3_aa: CASSQVSLAGVDREQFF; v_call: TRBV3-1/TRBV3-2; clone_size: -; d_call: TRBD2; j_call: TRBJ2-1
cdr3_nt: TGTGCCAGCTCACCTTACTGGGGCACGAACACTGAAGCTTTCTTT; cdr3_aa: CASSPYWGTNTEAFF; v_call: TRBV18; clone_size: once; d_call: -; j_call: TRBJ1-1
cdr3_nt: TGTGCCAGCAGCCCAGGACAGGTCTCTGGAAACACCATATATTTT; cdr3_aa: CASSPGQVSGNTIYF; v_call: TRBV28; clone_size: -; d_call: TRBD1; j_call: TRBJ1-3